The rows below give T cell receptor beta chains drawn from one sample of a study of tumor and adjacent non-tumor tissue in lung cancer. MiXCR was run by TCRdb on the multiplex PCR reads, yielding one entry per CDR3 protein. The repertoire holds roughly 45,000 distinct CDR3 sequences, with less than 65% as singletons. The sequenced sample consisted of distant non-tumor lung tissue. The receptors were sampled from a man aged 50-60 years with non-small cell lung cancer. Each CDR3 is given with its conserved first and last residue. The order of the fields is V gene, J gene, clone size, D gene, CDR3 DNA, CDR3 protein. D genes are given only for firm matches. Only part of the rows carry a size: once, few, many, or a class if the clone is expanded.

>TRBV11-2|TRBJ2-2|-|TRBD2
TGTGCCGTCAGCTTAGTGGGCGGGAGTAACACCGGGGAGCTGTTTTTT
CAVSLVGGSNTGELFF
>TRBV11-2|TRBJ2-4|many|TRBD2
TGTGCCAGCAGCTTAGGCCCCACCGGGGGAGGGCCGACCAAAAACATTCAGTACTTC
CASSLGPTGGGPTKNIQYF
>TRBV6-1|TRBJ2-7|once|-
TGTGCCATTAGTGGCCAGGGTGACGAGCAGTACTTC
CAISGQGDEQYF
>TRBV11-2|TRBJ2-7|-|TRBD2
TGTGTCAGCAGCCGAGGACTAGCGAGGTACGAGCAGTACTTC
CVSSRGLARYEQYF
>TRBV10-3|TRBJ2-5|-|TRBD1
TGTGCCATCAGTCCGAGGGACAGGATAGAGACCCAGTACTTC
CAISPRDRIETQYF
>TRBV29-1|TRBJ2-4|many|-
TGCAGCGTTGGGAGGTCTTCTGCCAAAAACATTCAGTACTTC
CSVGRSSAKNIQYF
>TRBV30|TRBJ2-7|many|-
TGTGCCTGGAGTGGCGAGCTAGCGCGGACCACCTACGAGCAGTACTTC
CAWSGELARTTYEQYF
>TRBV7-9|TRBJ2-7|-|TRBD2
TGTGCCAGCGGCTTACGGACAGGCGGGAGGGCCGGCCCTTCCTACGAGCAGTACTTC
CASGLRTGGRAGPSYEQYF
>TRBV28|TRBJ1-5|-|-
TGTGCCAGCATTCCCCCCCGCGACCCCCAGCATTTT
CASIPPRDPQHF
>TRBV4-2|TRBJ2-1|once|-
TGTGCCAACAGCCAAGGGGTAAGGCCCCATCAGTTCTTC
CANSQGVRPHQFF
>TRBV6-5|TRBJ2-3|-|TRBD1
TGTGCCAGTAGTTACTCGACAGGGGTCGTAGATACGCAGTATTTT
CASSYSTGVVDTQYF
>TRBV5-5|TRBJ1-5|many|-
TGTGCCAGCAGCGTAGGGGGGGCGGCACAGCCCCAGCATTTT
CASSVGGAAQPQHF
>TRBV6-1|TRBJ2-5|many|-
TGTGCCAGCAGTGAAAGGAACAGGGTGATCCAAGAGACCCAGTACTTC
CASSERNRVIQETQYF
>TRBV13|TRBJ1-6|-|-
TGTGCCAGCAGCTTAGGTCTACAGGGAGGTTCAGCCCTCCACTTT
CASSLGLQGGSALHF
>TRBV20-1|TRBJ1-2|many|-
TGCAGTGCTTCCGGGACCGACCGGTCCGGCTACACCTTC
CSASGTDRSGYTF
>TRBV6-2/TRBV6-3|TRBJ2-7|many|-
TGTGCCAGCACAACAAGTTGGGGTCAGGAGCAGTACTTC
CASTTSWGQEQYF